The 27 T cell receptor beta chains below come from one sample, sequenced in a study of blood T cell repertoires in COVID-19 (dated by TCRdb to the early 2020s). The library was made by the immunoSEQ multiplex PCR assay. TCRdb limited this immuneACCESS table to in-frame rearrangements with V and J called. A share of clones is missing; checked studies link under half to unresolved V genes, and the rest is unexplained. The sample data list about 160,000 clones, and approximately 90% of these were observed just once. The biggest ten clones account for approximately 4.1% of the sample. The sample comprised peripheral blood. These receptors all come from a woman between 55 and 75 years old with active or convalescent COVID-19.

The rearrangement joins TRBV18 to TRBJ2-7; D is possibly TRBD2 (6 bases). Looked up from germline, CDR1 is KGHSH and CDR2 is LQKENI. The CDR3 runs to 14 residues. V was pared by 1 base and J by 4 bases, with 11 bases between. CDR3 region: CASSPRDLSYEQYF. DNA for the CDR3: TGTGCCAGCTCACCACGGGACTTATCATACGAGCAGTACTTC. Together with reference TRBV18 and TRBJ2-7, the CDR3 gives the full variable domain: NAGVMQNPRHLVRRRGQEARLRCSPMKGHSHVYWYRQLPEEGLKFMVYLQKENIIDESGMPKERFSAEFPKEGPSILRIQQVVRGDSAAYFCASSPRDLSYEQYFGPGTRLTVT.

This sequence joins TRBV9 and TRBJ2-5; TRBD2 matches 8 bases. Germline assignment: CDR1 SGDLS and CDR2 YYNGEE. Trimming removed 0 bases from V and 5 bases from J; junction bases left unmatched: 9. The CDR3 has 16 residues. The CDR3 DNA is TGTGCCAGCAGCGTAGGGGGTAGCGGGGCCAGGGAGACCCAGTACTTC. This codes for CASSVGGSGARETQYF.

The V gene is TRBV7-2, the J gene TRBJ1-5; the D gene is possibly TRBD1 (6 bases). Looked up from germline, CDR1 is SGHTA and CDR2 is FQGNSA. V gave up 6 bases and J gave up 3 bases, with 12 bases separating them. This CDR3 has 14 residues. The CDR3 DNA reads as TGTGCCAGCAGGTCACAGGGAGACAATCAGCCCCAGCATTTT. Its translation: CASRSQGDNQPQHF.

Only one count was recorded for this clone. This chain uses TRBV11-2 with TRBJ1-1; TRBD1 is a possible D gene (5 bases). V lost 1 base to trimming and J lost 3 bases, with 12 bases between them. From germline, CDR1 is SGHAT and CDR2 FQNNGV. The CDR3 has 15 residues. CDR3 sequence (DNA): TGTGCCAGCAGCTTAGTCGGCGGGGCGTACACTGAAGCTTTCTTT. Its translation is CASSLVGGAYTEAFF.

V gene TRBV14 combines with J gene TRBJ2-2, with D uncertain. V was trimmed by 4 bases and J by 5 bases, leaving 11 bases between them. The CDR3 covers 14 residues. Germline lookup yields CDR1 SGHDN and CDR2 FVKESK. Here the CDR3 DNA reads TGTGCCAGCAGCCCTACAATGCGGACCGGGGAGCTGTTTTTT. Encoded protein: CASSPTMRTGELFF.

This rearrangement joins TRBV21-1 to TRBJ2-3; TRBD2, the table's D call, lacks a check against the DNA. TRBV21-1 is a pseudogene. The CDR3 has 14 residues. CDR3 nucleotide sequence: TGTGCCAGCAGCAAAGCGCCGGGCACAGATACGCAGTATTTT. This codes for CASSKAPGTDTQYF.

The CDR3 loop reads CASSLSGGGGYTF. For the CDR3, the DNA is TGTGCCAGCAGCTTATCAGGGGGCGGCGGCTACACCTTC. The V and J genes are TRBV7-2 and TRBJ1-2, with 8 bases matching TRBD1. The CDR3 contains 13 residues. Per the germline V gene, CDR1 is SGHTA and CDR2 is FQGNSA. Trimming at V came to 2 bases and at J to 8 bases, leaving 4 bases not matched to a gene.

The chain links TRBV7-2 to TRBJ1-6; TRBD1 matches at 7 bases. Germline CDR1 is SGHTA and CDR2 is FQGNSA. With V trimmed by 2 bases and J by 5 bases, 9 bases remained unmatched. This CDR3 comprises 17 residues. The DNA of the CDR3 is TGTGCCAGCAGCTTATCTCAGGGGGTAACTAATAATTCACCCCTCCACTTT. Residues: CASSLSQGVTNNSPLHF. Based on the CDR3 plus reference TRBV7-2 and TRBJ1-6, the full variable domain is GAGVSQSPSNKVTEKGKDVELRCDPISGHTALYWYRQSLGQGLEFLIYFQGNSAPDKSGLPSDRFSAERTGGSVSTLTIQRTQQEDSAVYLCASSLSQGVTNNSPLHFGNGTRLTVT.

The J gene is TRBJ2-3, the V gene TRBV2; 7 bases line up with TRBD2. Germline values: CDR1 SNHLY, CDR2 FYNNEI. The CDR3 consists of 14 residues. The V gene end was trimmed by 7 bases and the J gene end by 0 bases; junction bases not matched to a gene: 4. The CDR3 here is CASKSGGSTDTQYF. The DNA for the CDR3 is TGTGCCAGCAAATCCGGGGGGAGCACAGATACGCAGTATTTT.

The chain carries TRBV6-5 and TRBJ1-6; D is unclear. The CDR3 totals 12 residues. Germline CDR1 reads MNHEY; CDR2 reads SVGAGI. V lost 6 bases, J lost 9 bases, and 9 bases lay in between. The CDR3 protein is CASRAGSSPLHF. CDR3 sequence (DNA): TGTGCCAGCAGAGCCGGGAGTTCACCCCTCCACTTT.

The J gene is TRBJ2-7, the V gene TRBV9, with 10 nucleotides matching TRBD2. After removal of 0 bases from V and 4 bases from J, the junction contained 4 bases not matched to a gene. Looked up from germline, CDR1 is SGDLS and CDR2 is YYNGEE. This CDR3 region has 15 residues. In DNA form, the CDR3 reads TGTGCCAGCAGCGTAGGTAGCGGGGGGAGGTACGAGCAGTACTTC. It specifies CASSVGSGGRYEQYF.

The chain joins TRBV24-1 to TRBJ1-2; the D is unclear. This CDR3 is 9 amino acids long. The V and J ends lost 12 bases and 7 bases respectively, with 8 bases between them. The germline V gene encodes CDR1 KGHDR and CDR2 SFDVKD. This chain's CDR3 is CAPRGGYTF. DNA for the CDR3: TGTGCCCCTCGGGGTGGCTACACCTTC.

This rearrangement joins TRBV6-5 to TRBJ1-5, with TRBD1 matching over 8 bases. Germline V gene data show CDR1 as MNHEY and CDR2 as SVGAGI. J was trimmed by 7 bases and V by 6 bases; bases with no gene match: 11. This CDR3 is 15 amino acids long. The CDR3 sequence: CASSSRTGKGQPQHF. The CDR3 nucleotides are TGTGCCAGCAGCAGTCGGACAGGGAAGGGACAGCCCCAGCATTTT.

The chain has TRBV7-9 and TRBJ1-1; D perhaps matches TRBD1 (6 bases). V gave up 1 base and J gave up 1 base, with 10 bases separating them. The CDR3 spans 15 residues. Germline-derived CDR1 and CDR2 are SEHNR and FQNEAQ (reference sequence). For the CDR3, the DNA is TGTGCCAGCAGCTTAGGGGGGCCCCAGAACACTGAAGCTTTCTTT. The encoded protein is CASSLGGPQNTEAFF. Based on the CDR3 plus reference TRBV7-9 and TRBJ1-1, the full variable domain is DTGVSQNPRHKITKRGQNVTFRCDPISEHNRLYWYRQTLGQGPEFLTYFQNEAQLEKSRLLSDRFSAERPKGSFSTLEIQRTEQGDSAMYLCASSLGGPQNTEAFFGQGTRLTVV.

The rearrangement uses TRBV10-1 and TRBJ2-2, with D maybe TRBD1 (5 bases). The V gene's germline CDR1 is WNHNN and CDR2 SYGVQD (reference sequence). V was pared by 7 bases and J by 4 bases, with 10 bases between. The CDR3 has 13 residues. CDR3 residues: CASKDRSTGELFF. The CDR3 DNA sequence: TGCGCCAGCAAAGACAGAAGCACCGGGGAGCTGTTTTTT.

This chain joins TRBV5-4 and TRBJ2-2; D possibly corresponds to TRBD1 (6 bases). Trimming cost V 5 bases and J 2 bases, with 10 bases left between them. Germline V gene data show CDR1 as SGHNT and CDR2 as YYREEE (reference sequence). The CDR3 is 14 amino acids. As DNA, the CDR3 is TGTGCCAGCAGTCAACAGGGAAACACCGGGGAGCTGTTTTTT. Encoded protein: CASSQQGNTGELFF. The whole variable domain, remainder taken from reference TRBV5-4 and TRBJ2-2, is ETGVTQSPTHLIKTRGQQVTLRCSSQSGHNTVSWYQQALGQGPQFIFQYYREEENGRGNFPPRFSGLQFPNYSSELNVNALELDDSALYLCASSQQGNTGELFFGEGSRLTVL.

V usage is TRBV9 and J usage is TRBJ2-2; D is uncertain. This CDR3 is 15 amino acids long. V was clipped by 0 bases and J by 5 bases, with 11 bases between them. The germline V gene has CDR1 SGDLS and CDR2 YYNGEE. The CDR3, as DNA: TGTGCCAGCAGCGTAGGTGGTAGAGGTACCGGGGAGCTGTTTTTT. Translation: CASSVGGRGTGELFF.

The DNA of the CDR3 is TGTGCCAGCAGCTCCTCACAGGGACATACGCAGTATTTT. Protein: CASSSSQGHTQYF. The V gene is TRBV9, the J gene TRBJ2-3, with D maybe TRBD1 (6 bases). The CDR3 spans 13 residues. Germline V gene sequence: CDR1 SGDLS, CDR2 YYNGEE. V was cut by 4 bases and J by 7 bases, with 13 bases left in between. The full variable domain, its missing parts supplied by reference TRBV9 and TRBJ2-3, is DSGVTQTPKHLITATGQRVTLRCSPRSGDLSVYWYQQSLDQGLQFLIQYYNGEERAKGNILERFSAQQFPDLHSELNLSSLELGDSALYFCASSSSQGHTQYFGPGTRLTVL.

The chain recombines TRBV10-1 with TRBJ2-7; the D is unclear. Between the trimmed V and J ends, which lost 0 bases and 4 bases, there was a span of 7 bases. This CDR3 has 13 amino acids. CDR1 WNHNN and CDR2 SYGVQD come from the germline V gene (reference sequence). In nucleotides, the CDR3 is TGCGCCAGCAGTGAGTCGGGCAGTTACGAGCAGTACTTC. Its translation: CASSESGSYEQYF.

The chain is built from TRBV24-1 and TRBJ2-3; 7 nucleotides agree with TRBD1. The CDR3 runs to 17 residues. The germline CDR1 and CDR2 sequences are KGHDR and SFDVKD. V was clipped by 5 bases and J by 0 bases; unmatched bases: 10. In DNA form, the CDR3 reads TGTGCCACCAGTGGTCGGGACAGAGGTTCTAGCACAGATACGCAGTATTTT. Translation gives CATSGRDRGSSTDTQYF.

This chain connects TRBV6-4 to TRBJ1-4; tentative D call: TRBD1 (6 bases). CDR1 and CDR2 (germline): MRHNA, SNTAGT. This CDR3 comprises 14 residues. The germline V and J ends were trimmed by 9 bases and 6 bases, with 17 bases remaining between them. This CDR3 is CARNRASTHEKLFF. CDR3 coding DNA: TGTGCCAGGAACAGGGCCTCGACCCATGAAAAACTGTTTTTT.

The rearrangement joins TRBV7-9 to TRBJ1-3; D is uncertain. The V gene's germline CDR1 is SEHNR and CDR2 FQNEAQ (reference sequence). V was cut by 4 bases and J by 2 bases, with 12 bases left in between. This CDR3 is built from 15 residues. CDR3 sequence: CASSSLSRTGNTIYF. In DNA form, the CDR3 reads TGTGCCAGCAGCTCCCTATCGAGGACTGGAAACACCATATATTTT. Full variable domain (remainder filled in from reference TRBV7-9 and TRBJ1-3): DTGVSQNPRHKITKRGQNVTFRCDPISEHNRLYWYRQTLGQGPEFLTYFQNEAQLEKSRLLSDRFSAERPKGSFSTLEIQRTEQGDSAMYLCASSSLSRTGNTIYFGEGSWLTVV.

CDR3 amino acids: CASSVEGTAFSEAFF. CDR3 coding DNA: TGTGCCAGCAGCGTAGAGGGGACAGCTTTCTCTGAAGCTTTCTTT. V and J are TRBV9 and TRBJ1-1, with 7 nucleotides matching TRBD1. CDR1 is SGDLS, CDR2 YYNGEE, per germline. V was clipped by 0 bases and J by 6 bases; unmatched bases: 8. The CDR3 sequence is 15 residues long.

The genes are TRBV4-1 and TRBJ2-7; TRBD1 agrees at 10 bases. This CDR3 has 15 amino acids. Germline trimming cut 2 bases from V and 6 bases from J; bases unmatched to any gene: 7. The germline gives CDR1 MGHRA, CDR2 YSYEKL. CDR3 coding DNA: TGCGCCAGCAGCCAACCGGGACAGGGGAGAGGCGAGCAGTACTTC. Its protein product is CASSQPGQGRGEQYF.

The chain recombines TRBV2 with TRBJ1-3, with 7 positions matching TRBD1. This CDR3 is 14 amino acids long. V shed 5 bases, J shed 4 bases, and the junction held 5 bases outside the gene matches. Germline CDR1 and CDR2: SNHLY and FYNNEI. The CDR3: CASSYRGMGNTIYF. In DNA, the CDR3 is TGTGCCAGCAGTTACAGGGGAATGGGAAACACCATATATTTT.

This rearrangement joins TRBV6-5 to TRBJ2-3; D is undetermined. Germline V lookup: CDR1 MNHEY, CDR2 SVGAGI. The CDR3 runs 13 residues. V was cut by 5 bases and J by 3 bases, with 9 bases left in between. CDR3 sequence (DNA): TGTGCCAGCAGTCTCCGGAGTACAGATACGCAGTATTTT. As protein: CASSLRSTDTQYF.

This clone was found a few times. This chain connects TRBV5-4 to TRBJ2-7; 10 positions match TRBD2. Germline CDR1 is SGHNT and CDR2 is YYREEE (reference sequence). V was pared by 4 bases and J by 7 bases, with 5 bases of the junction left unmatched. This CDR3 has 13 residues. This CDR3 reads CASSAGLAREQYF. DNA of the CDR3: TGTGCCAGCAGCGCGGGACTAGCGAGAGAGCAGTACTTC. Full variable domain (rest looked up from reference TRBV5-4 and TRBJ2-7): ETGVTQSPTHLIKTRGQQVTLRCSSQSGHNTVSWYQQALGQGPQFIFQYYREEENGRGNFPPRFSGLQFPNYSSELNVNALELDDSALYLCASSAGLAREQYFGPGTRLTVT.